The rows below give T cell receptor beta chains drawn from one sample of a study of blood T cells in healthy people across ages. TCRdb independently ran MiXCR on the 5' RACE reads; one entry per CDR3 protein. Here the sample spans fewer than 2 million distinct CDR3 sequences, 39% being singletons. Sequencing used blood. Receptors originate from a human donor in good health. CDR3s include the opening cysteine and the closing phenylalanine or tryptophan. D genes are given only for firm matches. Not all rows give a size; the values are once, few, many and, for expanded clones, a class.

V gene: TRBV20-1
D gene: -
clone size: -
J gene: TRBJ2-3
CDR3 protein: CSARFGGYTDTQYF
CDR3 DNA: TGCAGTGCGCGCTTCGGGGGATACACAGATACGCAGTATTTT

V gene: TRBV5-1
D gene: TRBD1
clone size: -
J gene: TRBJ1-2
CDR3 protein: CASGPRAGGIRGSDGYTF
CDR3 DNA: TGCGCCAGCGGCCCCCGGGCAGGGGGTATTCGAGGTAGTGATGGCTACACCTTC

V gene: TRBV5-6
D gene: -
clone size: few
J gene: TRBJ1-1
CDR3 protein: CASSRPAGMNTEAFF
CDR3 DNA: TGTGCCAGCAGCCGTCCGGCCGGTATGAACACTGAAGCTTTCTTT

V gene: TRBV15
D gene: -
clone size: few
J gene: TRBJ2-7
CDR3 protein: CATSRGGDKAYEQYF
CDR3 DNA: TGTGCCACCAGCAGAGGAGGGGACAAGGCTTACGAGCAGTACTTC

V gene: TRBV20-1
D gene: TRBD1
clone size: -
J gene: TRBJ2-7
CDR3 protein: CSARDSRTGVDEQYF
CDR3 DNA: TGCAGTGCTAGAGATTCCCGGACAGGGGTCGACGAGCAGTACTTC

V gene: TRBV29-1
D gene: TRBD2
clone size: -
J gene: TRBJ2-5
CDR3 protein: CSVERPERGVETQYF
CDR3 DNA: TGCAGCGTTGAGCGCCCGGAGCGGGGGGTGGAGACCCAGTACTTC

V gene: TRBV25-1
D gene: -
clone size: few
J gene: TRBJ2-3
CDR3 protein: CASSGRRGAPTGWGGTDTQYF
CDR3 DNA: TGTGCCAGCAGTGGAAGGAGGGGTGCGCCTACGGGTTGGGGCGGCACAGATACGCAGTATTTT

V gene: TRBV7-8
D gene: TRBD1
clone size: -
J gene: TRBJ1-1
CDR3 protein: CASSLGARTGLNTEAFF
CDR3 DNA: TGTGCCAGCAGCTTAGGGGCCCGGACAGGCTTGAACACTGAAGCTTTCTTT

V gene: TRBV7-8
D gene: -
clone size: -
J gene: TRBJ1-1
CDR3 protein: CASSFWARNTEAFF
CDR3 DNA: TGTGCCAGCAGCTTCTGGGCACGCAACACTGAAGCTTTCTTT

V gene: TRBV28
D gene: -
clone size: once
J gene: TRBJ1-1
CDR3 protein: CASTLSTGGDINTEAFF
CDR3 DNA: TGTGCCAGCACCTTAAGTACGGGGGGGGATATCAACACTGAAGCTTTCTTT

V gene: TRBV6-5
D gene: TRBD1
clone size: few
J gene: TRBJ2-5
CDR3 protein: CASSPGDSSGETQYF
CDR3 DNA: TGTGCCAGCAGTCCAGGGGACAGCTCGGGGGAGACCCAGTACTTC

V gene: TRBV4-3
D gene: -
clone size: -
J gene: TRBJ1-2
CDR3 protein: CASSQEWALTVGGYTF
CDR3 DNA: TGCGCCAGCAGCCAAGAGTGGGCACTCACTGTGGGGGGCTACACCTTC

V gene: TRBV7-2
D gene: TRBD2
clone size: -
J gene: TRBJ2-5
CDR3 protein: CAGSLWGGETSTQYF
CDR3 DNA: TGTGCCGGCAGCTTGTGGGGGGGAGAGACCTCGACCCAGTACTTC

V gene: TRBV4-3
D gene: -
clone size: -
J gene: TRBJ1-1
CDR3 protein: CAGSQVVTGTAEGFF
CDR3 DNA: TGCGCCGGCAGCCAAGTAGTTACAGGGACGGCAGAGGGTTTCTTT

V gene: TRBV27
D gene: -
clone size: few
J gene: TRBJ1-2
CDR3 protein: CASSLVGVSSNYGYTF
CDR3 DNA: TGTGCCAGCAGTTTAGTAGGAGTCTCATCTAACTATGGCTACACCTTC

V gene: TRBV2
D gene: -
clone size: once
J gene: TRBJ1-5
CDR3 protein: CASNPWALDQPQHF
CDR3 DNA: TGTGCCAGCAACCCGTGGGCTCTGGATCAGCCCCAGCATTTT

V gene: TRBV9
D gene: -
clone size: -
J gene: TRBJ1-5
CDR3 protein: CASSVGQGDNQPQHF
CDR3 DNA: TGTGCCAGCAGCGTAGGTCAGGGAGACAATCAGCCCCAGCATTTT

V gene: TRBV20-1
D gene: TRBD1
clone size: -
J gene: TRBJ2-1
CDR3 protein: CSARGTGRNEQFF
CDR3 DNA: TGCAGTGCTAGAGGGACAGGGAGGAATGAGCAGTTCTTC

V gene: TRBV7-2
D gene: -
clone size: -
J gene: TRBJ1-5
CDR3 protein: CASSLGQGGRDNQPQHF
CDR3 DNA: TGTGCCAGCAGCTTAGGGCAGGGCGGTAGGGACAATCAGCCCCAGCATTTT

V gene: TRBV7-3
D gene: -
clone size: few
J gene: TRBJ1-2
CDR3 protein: CASSPSPEGDYGYTF
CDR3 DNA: TGTGCCAGCAGCCCAAGCCCTGAGGGGGACTATGGCTACACCTTC

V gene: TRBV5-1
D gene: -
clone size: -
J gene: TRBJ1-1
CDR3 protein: CASSLKLDGTEAFF
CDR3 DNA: TGCGCCAGCAGCCTGAAATTGGACGGCACTGAAGCTTTCTTT

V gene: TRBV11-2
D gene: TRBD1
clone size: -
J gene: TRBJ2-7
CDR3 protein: CASSNPNRGVKYF
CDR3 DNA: TGTGCCAGCAGCAACCCCAACAGGGGAGTCAAGTACTTC

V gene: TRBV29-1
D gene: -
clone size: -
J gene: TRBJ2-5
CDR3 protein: CSVGLTQETQYF
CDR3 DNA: TGCAGCGTGGGACTCACTCAAGAGACCCAGTACTTC

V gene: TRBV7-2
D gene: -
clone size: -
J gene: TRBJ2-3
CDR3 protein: CASSYVRRTDTQYF
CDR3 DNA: TGTGCCAGCAGTTACGTACGGCGCACAGATACGCAGTATTTT

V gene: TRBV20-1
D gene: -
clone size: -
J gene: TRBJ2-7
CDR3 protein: CSANKGVYEQYF
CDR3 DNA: TGCAGTGCCAATAAGGGGGTATACGAGCAGTACTTC

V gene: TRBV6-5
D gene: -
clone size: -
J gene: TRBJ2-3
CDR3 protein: CASSYSARQKTYTDTQYF
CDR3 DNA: TGTGCCAGCAGTTACTCGGCAAGACAGAAAACGTACACAGATACGCAGTATTTT

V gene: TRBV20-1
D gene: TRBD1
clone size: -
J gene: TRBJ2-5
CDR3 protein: CSARVLTNRGQETQYF
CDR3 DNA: TGCAGTGCTAGAGTCCTCACAAACAGGGGGCAAGAGACCCAGTACTTC

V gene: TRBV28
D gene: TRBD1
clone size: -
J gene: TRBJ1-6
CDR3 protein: CASSLGDREISPLHF
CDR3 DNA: TGTGCCAGCAGTTTGGGCGACAGGGAAATTTCACCCCTCCACTTT

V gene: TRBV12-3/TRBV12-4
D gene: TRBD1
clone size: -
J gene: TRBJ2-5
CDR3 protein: CASNPGQAQETQYF
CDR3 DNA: TGTGCCAGCAACCCAGGACAGGCCCAAGAGACCCAGTACTTC

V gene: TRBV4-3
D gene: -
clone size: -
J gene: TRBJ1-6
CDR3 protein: CASSQDRRFNSPLHF
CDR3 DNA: TGCGCCAGCAGCCAAGATAGGCGGTTTAATTCACCCCTCCACTTT

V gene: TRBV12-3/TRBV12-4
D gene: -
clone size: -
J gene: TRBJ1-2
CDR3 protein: CASSLADPLGGYTF
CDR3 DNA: TGTGCCAGCAGTTTAGCGGATCCCCTGGGTGGCTACACCTTC

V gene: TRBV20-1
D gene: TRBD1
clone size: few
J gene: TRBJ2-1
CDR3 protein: CSAQPGTGGDNEQFF
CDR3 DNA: TGCAGTGCCCAGCCAGGGACAGGGGGTGACAATGAGCAGTTCTTC

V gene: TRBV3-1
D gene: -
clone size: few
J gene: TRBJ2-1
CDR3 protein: CASSQAAGPPYNEQFF
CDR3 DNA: TGTGCCAGCAGCCAAGCCGCGGGCCCCCCCTACAATGAGCAGTTCTTC

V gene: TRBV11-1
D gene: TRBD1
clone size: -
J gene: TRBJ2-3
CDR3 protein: CATRDRGPNSHTDTQYF
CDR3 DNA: TGTGCCACCCGGGACAGGGGCCCAAATTCCCACACAGATACGCAGTATTTT

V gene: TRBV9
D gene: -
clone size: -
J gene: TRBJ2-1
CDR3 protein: CASSAVGDSYNEQFF
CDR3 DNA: TGTGCCAGCAGCGCCGTGGGGGACTCCTACAATGAGCAGTTCTTC

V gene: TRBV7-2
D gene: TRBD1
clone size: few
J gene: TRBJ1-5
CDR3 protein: CASSLRSGGEGSNQPQHF
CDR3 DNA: TGTGCCAGCAGCTTAAGGTCAGGGGGCGAGGGAAGCAATCAGCCCCAGCATTTT

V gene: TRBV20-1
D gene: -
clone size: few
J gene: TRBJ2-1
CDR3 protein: CSAGELNEQFF
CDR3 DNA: TGCAGTGCTGGAGAGTTGAATGAGCAGTTCTTC

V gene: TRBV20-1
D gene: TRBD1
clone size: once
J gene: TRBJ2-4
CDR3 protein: CSAKQGNIPTIQYF
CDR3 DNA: TGCAGTGCCAAACAGGGGAATATTCCTACAATTCAGTACTTC

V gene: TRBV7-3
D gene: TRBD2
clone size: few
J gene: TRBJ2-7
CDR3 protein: CASSATSGGLEQYF
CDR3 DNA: TGTGCCAGCAGCGCGACTAGCGGGGGGCTCGAGCAGTACTTC

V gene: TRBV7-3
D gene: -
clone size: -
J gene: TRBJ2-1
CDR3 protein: CASSLGAGANSEQFF
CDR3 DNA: TGTGCCAGCAGCTTAGGGGCGGGGGCAAACAGTGAGCAGTTCTTC

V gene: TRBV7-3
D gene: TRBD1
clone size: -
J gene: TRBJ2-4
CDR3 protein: CASSLDRESIQYF
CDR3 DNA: TGTGCCAGCAGCTTGGACAGGGAAAGCATTCAGTACTTC

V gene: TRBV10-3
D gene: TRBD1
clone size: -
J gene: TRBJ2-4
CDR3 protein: CAISERQGPSSNIQYF
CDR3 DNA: TGTGCCATCAGTGAGCGACAGGGACCGTCTTCAAACATTCAGTACTTC

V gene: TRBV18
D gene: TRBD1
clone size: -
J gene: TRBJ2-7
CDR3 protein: CASSPSLTGRFYEQYF
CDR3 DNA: TGTGCCAGCTCACCCTCCCTGACAGGGCGGTTCTACGAGCAGTACTTC

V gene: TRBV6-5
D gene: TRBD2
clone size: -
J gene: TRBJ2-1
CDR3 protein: CASSLRTSGGEDEQFF
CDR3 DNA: TGTGCCAGCAGTCTTCGGACTAGCGGGGGGGAGGATGAGCAGTTCTTC

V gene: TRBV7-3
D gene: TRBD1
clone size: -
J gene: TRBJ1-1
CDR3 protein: CASSLTPVTGMNAEAFF
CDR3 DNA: TGTGCCAGCAGCTTAACCCCCGTGACAGGGATGAACGCTGAAGCTTTCTTT

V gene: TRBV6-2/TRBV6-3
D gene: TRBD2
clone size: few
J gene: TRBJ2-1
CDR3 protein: CASSSLPGTSGGSYNEQFF
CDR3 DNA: TGTGCCAGCAGTTCCCTACCTGGGACTAGCGGGGGTTCCTACAATGAGCAGTTCTTC

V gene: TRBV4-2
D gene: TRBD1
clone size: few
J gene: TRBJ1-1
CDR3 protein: CASSLGQGDMDTEVFF
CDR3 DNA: TGTGCCAGCAGCCTCGGACAGGGTGATATGGACACTGAAGTTTTCTTT

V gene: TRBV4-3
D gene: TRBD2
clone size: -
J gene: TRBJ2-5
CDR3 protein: CANSPGLAGTQYF
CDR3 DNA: TGCGCCAACAGCCCGGGACTAGCGGGGACCCAGTACTTC

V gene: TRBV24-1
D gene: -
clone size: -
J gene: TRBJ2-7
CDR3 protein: CATHASSYEQYF
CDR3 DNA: TGTGCCACCCATGCGTCCTCCTACGAGCAGTACTTC

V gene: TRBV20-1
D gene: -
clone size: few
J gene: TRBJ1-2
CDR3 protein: CSAKKWRGYTF
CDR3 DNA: TGCAGTGCTAAAAAGTGGCGTGGCTACACCTTC

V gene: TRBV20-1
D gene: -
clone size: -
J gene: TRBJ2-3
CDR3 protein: CSDYTVAVDTQYF
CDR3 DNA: TGCAGTGACTACACCGTAGCGGTAGATACGCAGTATTTT

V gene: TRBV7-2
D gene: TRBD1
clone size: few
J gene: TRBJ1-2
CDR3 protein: CASSLGRTGGNGYTF
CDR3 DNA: TGTGCCAGCAGCTTAGGACGGACAGGGGGCAATGGCTACACCTTC